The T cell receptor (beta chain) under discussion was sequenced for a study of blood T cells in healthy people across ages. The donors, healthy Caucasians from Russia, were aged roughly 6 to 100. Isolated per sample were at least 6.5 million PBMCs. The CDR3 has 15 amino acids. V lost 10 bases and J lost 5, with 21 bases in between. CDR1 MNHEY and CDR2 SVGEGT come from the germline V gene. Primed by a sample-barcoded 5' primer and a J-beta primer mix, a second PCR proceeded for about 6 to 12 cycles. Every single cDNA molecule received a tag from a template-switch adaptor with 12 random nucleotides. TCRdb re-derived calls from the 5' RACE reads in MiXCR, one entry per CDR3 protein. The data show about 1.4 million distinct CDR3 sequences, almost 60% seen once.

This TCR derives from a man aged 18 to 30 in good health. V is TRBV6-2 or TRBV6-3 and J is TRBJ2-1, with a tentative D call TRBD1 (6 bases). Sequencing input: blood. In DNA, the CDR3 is TGTGCCATCAGCATGGGACACCAAACTAACAATGAGCAGTTCTTC. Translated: CAISMGHQTNNEQFF.